Sequencing of this TCR beta chain was carried out in a study of blood T cell repertoires in COVID-19. Across the study: The samples span acute and convalescent COVID-19 from the United States, Italy and Spain.

The CDR3 is made up of 15 amino acids. Germline V gene sequence: CDR1 SGHRS, CDR2 YFSETQ. The V gene end was trimmed by 1 base and the J gene end by 6 bases; junction bases not matched to a gene: 4. Original methodology: Reference gene primer amplification gave estimated nucleated cell counts. Only in-frame clones appear in the TCRdb table, and some are missing; sequencing was by immunoSEQ multiplex PCR. V and J calls and clone size come straight from that table; D and trimming were deduced from the DNA. The data show about 150,000 clones, approximately 83% seen once. The rearrangement uses TRBV5-1 and TRBJ2-1; 10 positions agree with TRBD1. This TCR derives from a woman aged 55-69 years with acute or convalescent COVID-19. The sequenced sample consisted of peripheral blood. The CDR3 spells CASSLTRQGANEQFF. The CDR3 DNA is TGCGCCAGCAGCTTGACTAGACAGGGGGCCAATGAGCAGTTCTTC.